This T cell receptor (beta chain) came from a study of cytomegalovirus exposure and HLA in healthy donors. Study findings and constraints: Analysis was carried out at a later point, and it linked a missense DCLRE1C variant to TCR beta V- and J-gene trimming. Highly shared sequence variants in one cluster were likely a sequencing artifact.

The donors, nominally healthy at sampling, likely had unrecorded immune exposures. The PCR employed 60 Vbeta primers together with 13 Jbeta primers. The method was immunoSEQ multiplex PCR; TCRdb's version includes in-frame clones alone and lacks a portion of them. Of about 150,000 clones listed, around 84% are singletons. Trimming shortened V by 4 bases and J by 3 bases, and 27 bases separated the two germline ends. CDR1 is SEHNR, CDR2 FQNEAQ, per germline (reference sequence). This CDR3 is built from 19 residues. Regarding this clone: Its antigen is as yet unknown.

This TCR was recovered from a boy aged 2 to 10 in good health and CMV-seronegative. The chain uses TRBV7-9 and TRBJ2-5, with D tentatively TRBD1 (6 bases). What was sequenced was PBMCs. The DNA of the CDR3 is TGTGCCAGCAGCTCCATCCGGGACAACTATCCTCGGCCGGAAGAGACCCAGTACTTC. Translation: CASSSIRDNYPRPEETQYF.